Presented here are 19 T cell receptor beta chains from one specimen sequenced in a study of blood T cell repertoires in COVID-19. The repertoire was sequenced with immunoSEQ multiplex PCR; TCRdb's copy has only in-frame clones and lacks some. The sample gives around 310,000 clones, approximately 88% of which show up once; 3.5% to 4% is in the top ten. The sequenced sample consisted of peripheral blood. These receptors were collected from a woman aged 50 to 60 with active or convalescent COVID-19.

V gene TRBV6-6 combines with J gene TRBJ2-7, with 10 positions matching TRBD2. The ends lost 3 bases at V and 7 bases at J; junction bases unmatched: 9. Germline assignment: CDR1 MNHNY and CDR2 SVGAGI (reference sequence). This CDR3 has 15 residues. This CDR3 is CASSYPASGGDEQYF. As DNA, the CDR3 is TGTGCCAGCAGTTATCCCGCTAGCGGGGGTGATGAGCAGTACTTC.

V and J are TRBV7-3 and TRBJ2-1; 7 bases map to TRBD2. The CDR3 covers 17 residues. CDR1 is SGHTA, CDR2 FQGTGA, per germline. Trimming cost V 1 base and J 4 bases; bases outside gene matches: 10. The CDR3 loop reads CASSLNGRISLYNEQFF. The DNA for the CDR3 is TGTGCCAGCAGCTTAAACGGGAGGATTTCCTTGTACAATGAGCAGTTCTTC.

The chain is built from TRBV2 and TRBJ2-7; D not resolved. V gave up 2 bases and J gave up 0 bases, with 8 bases separating them. The CDR3 is 14 residues long. The germline CDR1 and CDR2 sequences are SNHLY and FYNNEI. The CDR3 here is CASSEWASSYEQYF. DNA for the CDR3: TGTGCCAGCAGTGAATGGGCCAGCTCCTACGAGCAGTACTTC.

J is TRBJ2-1 and V is TRBV7-6; 9 bases are a match to TRBD2. The V gene end was trimmed by 1 base and the J gene end by 7 bases; junction bases not matched to a gene: 11. The CDR3 loop spans 17 amino acids. Looked up from germline, CDR1 is SGHVS and CDR2 is FNYEAQ. The CDR3 region is CASSLVAGGQVVNEQFF. In nucleotides, the CDR3 is TGTGCCAGCAGCTTAGTGGCGGGAGGGCAGGTCGTGAATGAGCAGTTCTTC.

The chain recombines TRBV9 with TRBJ2-7; the match to TRBD2 covers 11 bases. The V gene end was trimmed by 0 bases and the J gene end by 0 bases; junction bases not matched to a gene: 8. Germline V gene sequence: CDR1 SGDLS, CDR2 YYNGEE. CDR3 size: 18 residues. The CDR3: CASSVVVPSGGISYEQYF. The CDR3 DNA is TGTGCCAGCAGCGTAGTTGTCCCTAGCGGGGGGATCTCCTACGAGCAGTACTTC.

The chain carries TRBV28 and TRBJ2-1; possible D gene TRBD2, 5 bases. The V and J ends lost 2 bases and 0 bases respectively, with 8 bases between them. The germline V gene encodes CDR1 MDHEN and CDR2 SYDVKM. CDR3 size: 15 residues. The CDR3 loop is CASSLRRASYNEQFF. In nucleotides, the CDR3 is TGTGCCAGCAGTTTAAGGCGGGCCTCCTACAATGAGCAGTTCTTC.

This chain links TRBV11-2 with TRBJ1-1; D is undetermined. The CDR3 consists of 15 residues. V gave up 5 bases and J gave up 5 bases, with 18 bases separating them. Germline CDR1 is SGHAT and CDR2 is FQNNGV. The CDR3 sequence is CASSPTTFSGTEAFF. In DNA, the CDR3 is TGTGCCAGCAGCCCCACTACGTTTTCGGGGACTGAAGCTTTCTTT.

For this clone: Other DNA sequences of this sample code for an identical CDR3. The rearrangement uses TRBV4-2 and TRBJ1-2, with D unresolved. V shed 0 bases and J shed 8 bases, with 13 bases lying between them. Germline V lookup: CDR1 LGHNA, CDR2 YNFKEQ. The CDR3 loop spans 14 amino acids. The CDR3 DNA reads TGTGCCAGCAGCCAAGATAGGAGAGGTAGCGGCTACACCTTC. Its translation: CASSQDRRGSGYTF.

The chain carries TRBV7-9 and TRBJ2-2; 8 bases map to TRBD1. Germline values: CDR1 SEHNR, CDR2 FQNEAQ (reference sequence). CDR3 length: 15 amino acids. V lost 5 bases and J lost 3; bases outside the gene matches: 5. The CDR3 sequence: CASSHGTGHTGELFF. Here the CDR3 DNA reads TGTGCCAGCAGCCACGGGACAGGACACACCGGGGAGCTGTTTTTT.

The chain links TRBV30 to TRBJ1-2; 10 bases are a match to TRBD1. Trimming cost V 5 bases and J 4 bases; bases outside gene matches: 7. Germline V lookup: CDR1 GTSNPN, CDR2 SVGIG (reference sequence). This CDR3 is built from 14 residues. The CDR3 sequence is CAWWRQGAPYGYTF. The CDR3 DNA is TGTGCCTGGTGGAGACAGGGGGCTCCCTATGGCTACACCTTC.

The chain recombines TRBV5-1 with TRBJ1-2; 10 bases are a match to TRBD1. Germline lookup yields CDR1 SGHRS and CDR2 YFSETQ. The CDR3 is made up of 19 amino acids. Losses at the gene ends were 3 bases for V and 4 bases for J; bases not matched to a gene: 18. Here the CDR3 reads CASSYTSGTGVSFFYGYTF. The CDR3 DNA sequence: TGCGCCAGCAGCTACACCTCCGGGACAGGGGTCTCCTTCTTCTATGGCTACACCTTC.

The rearrangement joins TRBV5-1 to TRBJ1-4; D is perhaps TRBD1 (6 bases). V was clipped by 5 bases and J by 4 bases, with 18 bases between them. The CDR3 covers 16 residues. Germline lookup yields CDR1 SGHRS and CDR2 YFSETQ. CDR3 amino acids: CASRVNFGQFNEKLFF. CDR3 bases: TGCGCCAGCAGGGTAAATTTTGGACAGTTTAATGAAAAACTGTTTTTT. Variable domain in full (rest from reference TRBV5-1 and TRBJ1-4): KAGVTQTPRYLIKTRGQQVTLSCSPISGHRSVSWYQQTPGQGLQFLFEYFSETQRNKGNFPGRFSGRQFSNSRSEMNVSTLELGDSALYLCASRVNFGQFNEKLFFGSGTQLSVL.

J is TRBJ2-3 and V is TRBV18, with TRBD2 as a possible D gene (5 bases). The CDR3 contains 15 residues. Germline V gives CDR1 KGHSH, CDR2 LQKENI. V was clipped by 2 bases and J by 5 bases, with 14 bases between them. CDR3 region: CASSPFERAEDTQYF. Written as DNA, the CDR3 is TGTGCCAGCTCACCATTTGAGAGGGCTGAAGATACGCAGTATTTT.

This chain uses TRBV19 with TRBJ2-2; 14 bases map to TRBD2. CDR3 length: 16 residues. The germline gives CDR1 LNHDA, CDR2 SQIVND (reference sequence). V was clipped by 7 bases and J by 4 bases; unmatched bases: 5. This CDR3 reads CASKGTSGGPTGELFF. DNA of the CDR3: TGTGCCAGTAAAGGGACTAGCGGGGGACCCACCGGGGAGCTGTTTTTT.

The chain uses TRBV12-3 or TRBV12-4 and TRBJ1-5; D may be TRBD1 (5 bases). This CDR3 has 13 residues. Trimming cost V 6 bases and J 4 bases, with 10 bases left between them. CDR3 sequence (DNA): TGTGCCAGCAGGGTCGGGGGGAATCAGCCCCAGCATTTT. This gives the protein CASRVGGNQPQHF.

CDR3 in amino acids: CASSSGTAYGYTF. Here the CDR3 DNA reads TGCGCCAGCAGCTCCGGGACAGCCTATGGCTACACCTTC. J is TRBJ1-2 and V is TRBV5-1, with 7 bases lining up with TRBD1. The CDR3 has 13 amino acids. In germline, CDR1 is SGHRS, CDR2 YFSETQ. V lost 3 bases, J lost 4 bases, and 3 bases stayed unmatched. The variable domain in full, with the rest retrieved from reference TRBV5-1 and TRBJ1-2, is KAGVTQTPRYLIKTRGQQVTLSCSPISGHRSVSWYQQTPGQGLQFLFEYFSETQRNKGNFPGRFSGRQFSNSRSEMNVSTLELGDSALYLCASSSGTAYGYTFGSGTRLTVV.

In this sample, this clone turned up a few times. The V call is TRBV19, the J call TRBJ1-1; D is unresolved. CDR3 length equals 11 residues. Trimming took 1 base from V and 11 from J, leaving 8 bases between them. Germline V gene lookup returns CDR1 LNHDA and CDR2 SQIVND (reference sequence). The CDR3 region has the DNA TGTGCCAGTAGTATAGTTGGGGAGGCTTTCTTT. Translation gives CASSIVGEAFF.

V is TRBV19 and J is TRBJ2-7; 7 nucleotides match TRBD1. J was trimmed by 6 bases and V by 3 bases; bases with no gene match: 8. The germline CDR1 and CDR2 sequences are LNHDA and SQIVND (reference sequence). The CDR3 sequence is 14 residues long. The CDR3 reads CASSIQGRQGEQYF. The DNA for the CDR3 is TGTGCCAGTAGTATCCAGGGGAGACAGGGCGAGCAGTACTTC.

The genes are TRBV6-2 or TRBV6-3 and TRBJ2-3; TRBD2 matches at 10 bases. The CDR3 length is 16 residues. The germline V gene has CDR1 MNHEY and CDR2 SVGEGT. The ends lost 2 bases at V and 2 bases at J; junction bases unmatched: 4. Here the CDR3 DNA reads TGTGCCAGCAGTTACCCTCTAGCGGGAGCCACAGATACGCAGTATTTT. Amino acid sequence: CASSYPLAGATDTQYF.